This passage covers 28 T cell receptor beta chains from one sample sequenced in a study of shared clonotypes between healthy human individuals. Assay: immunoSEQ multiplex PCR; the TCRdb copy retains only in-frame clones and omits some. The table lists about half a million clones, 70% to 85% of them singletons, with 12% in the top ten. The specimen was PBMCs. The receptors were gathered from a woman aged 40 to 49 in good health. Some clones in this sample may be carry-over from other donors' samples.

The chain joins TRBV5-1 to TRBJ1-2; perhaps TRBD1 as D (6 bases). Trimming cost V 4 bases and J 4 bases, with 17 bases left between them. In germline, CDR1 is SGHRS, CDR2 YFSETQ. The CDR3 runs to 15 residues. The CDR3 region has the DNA TGCGCCAGCAGCCCGAGGGTGGGGGCGCGCTATGGCTACACCTTC. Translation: CASSPRVGARYGYTF.

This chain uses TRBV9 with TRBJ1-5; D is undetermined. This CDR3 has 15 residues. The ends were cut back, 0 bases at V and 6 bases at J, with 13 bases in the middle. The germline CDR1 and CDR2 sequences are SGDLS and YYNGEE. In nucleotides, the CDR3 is TGTGCCAGCAGCGTAGGGGCATCAGAGGGTCAGCCCCAGCATTTT. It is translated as CASSVGASEGQPQHF. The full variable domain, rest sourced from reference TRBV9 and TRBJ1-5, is DSGVTQTPKHLITATGQRVTLRCSPRSGDLSVYWYQQSLDQGLQFLIQYYNGEERAKGNILERFSAQQFPDLHSELNLSSLELGDSALYFCASSVGASEGQPQHFGDGTRLSIL.

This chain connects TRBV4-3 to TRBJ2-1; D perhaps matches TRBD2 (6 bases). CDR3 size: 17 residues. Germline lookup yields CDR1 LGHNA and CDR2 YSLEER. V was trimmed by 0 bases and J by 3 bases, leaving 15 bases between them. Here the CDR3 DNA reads TGCGCCAGCAGCCAAGATTTCGGGGGAGACCTCTACAATGAGCAGTTCTTC. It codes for CASSQDFGGDLYNEQFF.

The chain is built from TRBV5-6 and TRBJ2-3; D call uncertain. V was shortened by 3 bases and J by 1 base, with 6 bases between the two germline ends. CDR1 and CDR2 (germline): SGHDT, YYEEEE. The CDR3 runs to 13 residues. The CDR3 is CASSSPGTDTQYF. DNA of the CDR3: TGTGCCAGCAGCTCCCCTGGCACAGATACGCAGTATTTT.

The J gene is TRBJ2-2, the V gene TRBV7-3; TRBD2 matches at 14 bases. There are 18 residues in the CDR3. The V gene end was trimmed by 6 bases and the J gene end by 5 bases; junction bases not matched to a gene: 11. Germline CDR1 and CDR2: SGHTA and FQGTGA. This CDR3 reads CASREEGLAGAGTGELFF. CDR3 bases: TGTGCCAGCAGGGAAGAGGGACTAGCGGGAGCGGGAACCGGGGAGCTGTTTTTT.

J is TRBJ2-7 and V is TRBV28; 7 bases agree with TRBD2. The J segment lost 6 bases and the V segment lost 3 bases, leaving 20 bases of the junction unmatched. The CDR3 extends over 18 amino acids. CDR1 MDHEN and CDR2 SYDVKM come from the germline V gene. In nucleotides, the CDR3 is TGTGCCAGCAGTTTGGCTACCGGTTGGCGGGAGCGGTACTCCGAGCAGTACTTC. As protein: CASSLATGWRERYSEQYF.

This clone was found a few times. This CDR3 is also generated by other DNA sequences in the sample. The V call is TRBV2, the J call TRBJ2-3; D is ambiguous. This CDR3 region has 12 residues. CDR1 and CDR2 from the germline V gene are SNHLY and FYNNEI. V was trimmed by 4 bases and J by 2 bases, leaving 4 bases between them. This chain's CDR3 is CASSVDTDTQYF. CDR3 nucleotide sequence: TGTGCCAGCAGTGTAGACACAGATACGCAGTATTTT.

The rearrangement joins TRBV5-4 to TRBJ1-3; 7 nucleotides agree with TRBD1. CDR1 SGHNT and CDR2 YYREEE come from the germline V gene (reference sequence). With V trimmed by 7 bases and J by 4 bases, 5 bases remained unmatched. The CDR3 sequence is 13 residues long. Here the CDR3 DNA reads TGTGCCAGCCGACAGGGAGAAGGAAACACCATATATTTT. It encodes CASRQGEGNTIYF.

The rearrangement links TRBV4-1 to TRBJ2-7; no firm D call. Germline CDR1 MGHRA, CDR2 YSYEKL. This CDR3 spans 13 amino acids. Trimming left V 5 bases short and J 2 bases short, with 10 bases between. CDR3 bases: TGCGCCAGCAGCGCACCAGAGCCCTACGAGCAGTACTTC. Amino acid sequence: CASSAPEPYEQYF.

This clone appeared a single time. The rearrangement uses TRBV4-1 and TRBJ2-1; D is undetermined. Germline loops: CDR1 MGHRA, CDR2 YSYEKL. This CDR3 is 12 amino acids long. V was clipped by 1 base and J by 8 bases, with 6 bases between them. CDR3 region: CASSQGIHEQFF. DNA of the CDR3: TGCGCCAGCAGCCAAGGGATCCATGAGCAGTTCTTC.

CDR3 nucleotide sequence: TGTGCATATAGGACAGCCGACAATGAGCAGTTCTTC. Translating it yields CAYRTADNEQFF. The chain joins TRBV7-9 to TRBJ2-1; possible D gene TRBD1, 6 bases. The CDR3 is 12 residues long. CDR1 and CDR2 from the germline V gene are SEHNR and FQNEAQ (reference sequence).

CDR3 region: CASSPGGVRAYEQYF. In DNA, the CDR3 is TGTGCCAGCTCACCGGGGGGTGTCAGGGCCTACGAGCAGTACTTC. The rearrangement uses TRBV18 and TRBJ2-7, with D possibly being TRBD2 (6 bases). Trimming cost V 3 bases and J 2 bases, with 14 bases left between them. Germline-derived CDR1 and CDR2 are KGHSH and LQKENI. The CDR3 spans 15 residues.

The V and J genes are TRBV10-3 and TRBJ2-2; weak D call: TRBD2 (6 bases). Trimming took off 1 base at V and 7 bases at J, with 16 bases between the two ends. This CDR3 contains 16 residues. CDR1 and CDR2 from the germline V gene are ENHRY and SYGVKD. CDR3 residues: CAISELAAPMGGELFF. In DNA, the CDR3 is TGTGCCATCAGTGAGTTAGCGGCACCGATGGGCGGGGAGCTGTTTTTT.

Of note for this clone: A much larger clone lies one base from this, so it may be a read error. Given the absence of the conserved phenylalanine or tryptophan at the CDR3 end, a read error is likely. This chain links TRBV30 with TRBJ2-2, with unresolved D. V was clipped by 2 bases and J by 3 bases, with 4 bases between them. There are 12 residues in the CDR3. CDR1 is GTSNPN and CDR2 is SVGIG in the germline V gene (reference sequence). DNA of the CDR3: TGTGCCTGGAGTCGAGACACCGGGGAGCTGTTTTCT. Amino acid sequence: CAWSRDTGELFS.

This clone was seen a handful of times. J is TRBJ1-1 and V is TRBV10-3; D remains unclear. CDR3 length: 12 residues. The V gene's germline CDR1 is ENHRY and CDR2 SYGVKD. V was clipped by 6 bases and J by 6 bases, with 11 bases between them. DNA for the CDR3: TGTGCCATCAGGGGGTCGGGCGCTGAAGCTTTCTTT. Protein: CAIRGSGAEAFF.

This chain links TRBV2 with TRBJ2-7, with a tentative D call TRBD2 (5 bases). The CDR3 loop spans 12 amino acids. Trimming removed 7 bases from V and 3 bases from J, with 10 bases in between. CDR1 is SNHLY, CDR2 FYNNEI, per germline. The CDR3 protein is CASTGSLYEQYF. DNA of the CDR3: TGTGCCAGCACGGGGAGCCTCTACGAGCAGTACTTC. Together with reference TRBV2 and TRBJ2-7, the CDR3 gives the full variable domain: EPEVTQTPSHQVTQMGQEVILRCVPISNHLYFYWYRQILGQKVEFLVSFYNNEISEKSEIFDDQFSVERPDGSNFTLKIRSTKLEDSAMYFCASTGSLYEQYFGPGTRLTVT.

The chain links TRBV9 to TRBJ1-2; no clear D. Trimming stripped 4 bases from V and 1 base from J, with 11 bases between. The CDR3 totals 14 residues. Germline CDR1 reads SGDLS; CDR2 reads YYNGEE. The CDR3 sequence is CASSPRRNNYGYTF. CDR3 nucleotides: TGTGCCAGCAGCCCCCGCCGGAATAACTATGGCTACACCTTC.

This chain's CDR3 is CASSPLQTYGELFF. CDR3 sequence (DNA): TGTGCCAGCAGCCCCCTCCAGACCTACGGGGAGCTGTTTTTT. V is TRBV7-2 and J is TRBJ2-2; D unclear. This CDR3 is built from 14 residues. The germline gives CDR1 SGHTA, CDR2 FQGNSA. Trimming pared 5 bases from V and 7 bases from J, leaving 14 bases between. Full variable domain (outside the CDR3, taken from reference TRBV7-2 and TRBJ2-2): GAGVSQSPSNKVTEKGKDVELRCDPISGHTALYWYRQSLGQGLEFLIYFQGNSAPDKSGLPSDRFSAERTGGSVSTLTIQRTQQEDSAVYLCASSPLQTYGELFFGEGSRLTVL.

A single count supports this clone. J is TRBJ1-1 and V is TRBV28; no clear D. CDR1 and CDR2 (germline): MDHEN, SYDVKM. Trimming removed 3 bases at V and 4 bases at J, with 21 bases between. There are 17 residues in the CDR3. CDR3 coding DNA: TGTGCCAGCAGTTTTCCCACCCTAGTGGGGTCGAGCACTGAAGCTTTCTTT. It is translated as CASSFPTLVGSSTEAFF.

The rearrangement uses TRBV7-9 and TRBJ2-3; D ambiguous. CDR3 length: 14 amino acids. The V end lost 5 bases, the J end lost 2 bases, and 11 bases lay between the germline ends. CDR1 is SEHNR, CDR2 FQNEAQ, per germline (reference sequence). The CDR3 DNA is TGTGCCAGCAGCCCCGGACGGCCCACAGATACGCAGTATTTT. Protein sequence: CASSPGRPTDTQYF.

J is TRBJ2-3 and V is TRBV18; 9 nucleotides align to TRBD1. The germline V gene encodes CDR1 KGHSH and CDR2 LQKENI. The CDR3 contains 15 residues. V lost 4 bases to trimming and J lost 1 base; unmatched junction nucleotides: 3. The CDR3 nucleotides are TGTGCCAGCTCACGGGACAGGGTAGGCACAGATACGCAGTATTTT. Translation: CASSRDRVGTDTQYF.

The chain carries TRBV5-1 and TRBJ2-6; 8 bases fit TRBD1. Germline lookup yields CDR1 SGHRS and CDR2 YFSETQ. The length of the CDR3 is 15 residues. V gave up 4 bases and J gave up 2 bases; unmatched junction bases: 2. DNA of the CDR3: TGCGCCAGCAGCAGGACAGGGACTGGGGCCAACGTCCTGACTTTC. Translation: CASSRTGTGANVLTF.

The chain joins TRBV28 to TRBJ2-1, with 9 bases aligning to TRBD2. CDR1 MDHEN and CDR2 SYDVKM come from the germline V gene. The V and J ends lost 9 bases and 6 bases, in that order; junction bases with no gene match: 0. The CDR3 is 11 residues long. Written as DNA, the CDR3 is TGTGCCAGTAGCGGGAGCAATGAGCAGTTCTTC. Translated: CASSGSNEQFF.

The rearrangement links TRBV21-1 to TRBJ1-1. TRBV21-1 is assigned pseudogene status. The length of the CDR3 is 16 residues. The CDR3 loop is CASSKVVPELNTEAFF. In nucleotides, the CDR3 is TGTGCCAGCAGCAAAGTGGTCCCTGAATTGAACACTGAAGCTTTCTTT.

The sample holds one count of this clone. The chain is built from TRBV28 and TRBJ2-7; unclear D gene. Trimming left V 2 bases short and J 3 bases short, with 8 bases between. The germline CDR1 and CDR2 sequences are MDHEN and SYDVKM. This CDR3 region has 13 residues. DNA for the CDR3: TGTGCCAGCAGTTTAGGGGTCTACTACGAGCAGTACTTC. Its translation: CASSLGVYYEQYF. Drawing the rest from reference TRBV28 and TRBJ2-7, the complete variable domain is DVKVTQSSRYLVKRTGEKVFLECVQDMDHENMFWYRQDPGLGLRLIYFSYDVKMKEKGDIPEGYSVSREKKERFSLILESASTNQTSMYLCASSLGVYYEQYFGPGTRLTVT.

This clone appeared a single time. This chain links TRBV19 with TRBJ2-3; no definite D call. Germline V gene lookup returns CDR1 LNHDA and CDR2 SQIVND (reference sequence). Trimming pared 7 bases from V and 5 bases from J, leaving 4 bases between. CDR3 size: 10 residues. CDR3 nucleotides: TGTGCCAGTAAGGGAGATACGCAGTATTTT. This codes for CASKGDTQYF.

In nucleotides, the CDR3 is TGTGCCAGCAGCTTGGACCGGATATACTATGGCTACACCTTC. This translates into CASSLDRIYYGYTF. This chain joins TRBV5-6 and TRBJ1-2; D gene uncertain. CDR1 is SGHDT, CDR2 YYEEEE, per germline. The length of the CDR3 is 14 residues. Trimming pared 0 bases from V and 3 bases from J, leaving 9 bases between.

As DNA, the CDR3 is TGTGCCAGCAGTGACTCGGCCCGTCTAGCGGGAGGGTACAATGAGCAGTTCTTC. It specifies CASSDSARLAGGYNEQFF. The rearrangement joins TRBV6-4 to TRBJ2-1; 12 positions match TRBD2. Per the germline V gene, CDR1 is MRHNA and CDR2 is SNTAGT. The junction had 7 bases not matched to a gene; V was cut back by 0 bases and J by 4 bases. CDR3 length: 18 residues.